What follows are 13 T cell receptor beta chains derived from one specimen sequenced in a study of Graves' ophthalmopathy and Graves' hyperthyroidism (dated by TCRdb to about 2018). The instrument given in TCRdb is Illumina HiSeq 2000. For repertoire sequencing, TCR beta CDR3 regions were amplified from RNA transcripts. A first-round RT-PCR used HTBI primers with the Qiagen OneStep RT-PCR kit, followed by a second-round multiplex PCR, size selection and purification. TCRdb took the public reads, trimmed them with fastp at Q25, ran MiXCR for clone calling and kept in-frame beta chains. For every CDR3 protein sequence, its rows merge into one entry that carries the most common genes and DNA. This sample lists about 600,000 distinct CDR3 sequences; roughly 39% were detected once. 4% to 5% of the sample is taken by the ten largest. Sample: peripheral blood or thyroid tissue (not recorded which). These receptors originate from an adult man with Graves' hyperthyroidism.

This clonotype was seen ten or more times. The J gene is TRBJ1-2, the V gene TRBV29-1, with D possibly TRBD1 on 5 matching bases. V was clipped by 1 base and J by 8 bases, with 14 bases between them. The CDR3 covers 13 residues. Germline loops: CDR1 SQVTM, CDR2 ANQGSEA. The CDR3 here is CSVEGAGLGGYTF. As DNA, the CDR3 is TGCAGCGTTGAAGGGGCAGGGTTGGGAGGCTACACCTTC.

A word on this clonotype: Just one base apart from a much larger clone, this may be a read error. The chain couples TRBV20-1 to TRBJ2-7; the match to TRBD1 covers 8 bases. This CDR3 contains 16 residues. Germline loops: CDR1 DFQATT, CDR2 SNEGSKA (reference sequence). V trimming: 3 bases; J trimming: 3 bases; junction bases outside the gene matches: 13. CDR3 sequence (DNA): TGCAGTGCTAGTTCAAGGCAGGGGGCTACGTTCTACGAGCAGTACTTC. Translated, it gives CSASSRQGATFYEQYF.

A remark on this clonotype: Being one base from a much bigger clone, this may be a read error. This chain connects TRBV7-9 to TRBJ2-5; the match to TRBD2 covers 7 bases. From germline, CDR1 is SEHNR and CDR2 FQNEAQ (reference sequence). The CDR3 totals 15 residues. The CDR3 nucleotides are TGTGCCAGCAGCTCTTATAAAGCGGGGAGGGAGACCCGGTACTTC. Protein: CASSSYKAGRETRYF.

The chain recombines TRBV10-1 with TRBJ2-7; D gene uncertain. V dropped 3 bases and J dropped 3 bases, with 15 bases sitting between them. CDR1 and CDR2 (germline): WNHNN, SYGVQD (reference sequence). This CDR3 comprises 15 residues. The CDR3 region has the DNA TGCGCCAGCAGTGACGATCCCGGACGGGTCTACGAGCAGTACTTC. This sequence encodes CASSDDPGRVYEQYF.

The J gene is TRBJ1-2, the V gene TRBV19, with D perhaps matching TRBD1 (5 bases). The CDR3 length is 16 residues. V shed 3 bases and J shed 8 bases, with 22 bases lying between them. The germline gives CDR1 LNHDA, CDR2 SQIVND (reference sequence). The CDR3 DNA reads TGTGCCAGTAGTATCAGTCCAGGGACGAGGCATCCGGGCTACACCTTC. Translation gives CASSISPGTRHPGYTF.

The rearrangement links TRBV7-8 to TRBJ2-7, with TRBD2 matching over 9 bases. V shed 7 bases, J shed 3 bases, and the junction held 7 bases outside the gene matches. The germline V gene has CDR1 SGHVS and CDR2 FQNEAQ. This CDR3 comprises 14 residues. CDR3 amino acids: CASTLQRGDYEQYF. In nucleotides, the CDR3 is TGTGCCAGCACCCTCCAGCGGGGGGACTACGAGCAGTACTTC.

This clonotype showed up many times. The CDR3: CASSVGDSTEAFF. CDR3 nucleotide sequence: TGTGCCAGCAGCGTAGGGGACTCGACTGAAGCTTTCTTT. This chain connects TRBV9 to TRBJ1-1; D possibly corresponds to TRBD1 (5 bases). Per the germline V gene, CDR1 is SGDLS and CDR2 is YYNGEE. The CDR3 runs to 13 residues. Trimming pared 0 bases from V and 5 bases from J, leaving 8 bases between.

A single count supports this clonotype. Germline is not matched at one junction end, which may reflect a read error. The CDR3 here is CATSRDRDKEIQYF. The DNA of the CDR3 is TGTGCCACCAGCAGGGACAGGGATAAGGAGATCCAGTACTTC. This chain uses TRBV15 with TRBJ2-5; 8 nucleotides agree with TRBD1. CDR1 is LNHNV and CDR2 is YYDKDF in the germline V gene (reference sequence). There are 14 residues in the CDR3.

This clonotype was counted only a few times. CDR3 in DNA: TGTGCCAGTAGTATCAAGGGGTCAAACGAGCAGTACTTC. Translating it yields CASSIKGSNEQYF. The chain has TRBV19 and TRBJ2-7; a weak D match, TRBD1 (5 bases). Germline V CDR1 and CDR2: LNHDA, SQIVND (reference sequence). V shed 3 bases and J shed 5 bases, with 11 bases lying between them. The CDR3 covers 13 residues.

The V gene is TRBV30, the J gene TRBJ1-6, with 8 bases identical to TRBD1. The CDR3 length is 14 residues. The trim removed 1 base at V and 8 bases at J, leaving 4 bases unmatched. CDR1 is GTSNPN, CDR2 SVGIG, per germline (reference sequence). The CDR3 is CAWSARQGHSPLHF. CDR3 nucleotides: TGTGCCTGGAGTGCGAGACAGGGGCATTCACCCCTCCACTTT.

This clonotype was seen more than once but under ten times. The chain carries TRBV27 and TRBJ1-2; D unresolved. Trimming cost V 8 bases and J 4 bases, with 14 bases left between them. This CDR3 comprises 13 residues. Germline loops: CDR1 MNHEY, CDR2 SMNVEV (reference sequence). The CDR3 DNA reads TGTGCCAGCGGGCAAGGAGGACTCTATGGCTACACCTTC. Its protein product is CASGQGGLYGYTF.

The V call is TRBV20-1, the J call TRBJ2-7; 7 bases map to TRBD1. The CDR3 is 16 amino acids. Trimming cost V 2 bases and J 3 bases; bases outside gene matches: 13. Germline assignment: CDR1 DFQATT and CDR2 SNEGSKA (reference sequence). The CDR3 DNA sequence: TGCAGTGCTAGAACGGCGACAGGGAACTTTTACTACGAGCAGTACTTC. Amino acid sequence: CSARTATGNFYYEQYF.

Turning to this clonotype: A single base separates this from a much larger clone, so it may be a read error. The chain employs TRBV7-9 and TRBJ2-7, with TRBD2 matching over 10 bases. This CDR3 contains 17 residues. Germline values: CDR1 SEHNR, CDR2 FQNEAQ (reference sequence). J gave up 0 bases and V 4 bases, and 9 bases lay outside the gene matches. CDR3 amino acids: CASSSLTSGLCSYEQYF. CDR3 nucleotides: TGTGCCAGCAGCTCCCTGACTAGCGGGCTCTGCTCCTACGAGCAGTACTTC.